By share, the clone carrying this T cell receptor beta chain ranks as medium-sized. One entry per CDR3 protein results from TCRdb running MiXCR on the reads. The table shows roughly 230,000 distinct CDR3 sequences, with roughly 20% occurring only once. This record belongs to a study of T cell repertoires in cytomegalovirus infection. Overall study context: Indicated by public TCR beta signatures were CMV infection and matching HLA type.

The V gene's germline CDR1 is SGHTA and CDR2 FQGNSA. The CDR3 loop spans 15 amino acids. The V and J ends lost 1 base and 2 bases respectively, with 12 bases between them. V is TRBV7-2 and J is TRBJ2-7; TRBD2 is a possible D gene (7 bases). The sample comprised CD8+ T cells from PBMCs. The clonotype was recovered from a human donor in good health (CMV status not recorded). Some clones in this sample may be carry-over from other donors' samples. CDR3: CASSLGGGAAYEQYF. In nucleotides, the CDR3 is TGTGCCAGCAGCTTAGGAGGGGGGGCCGCCTACGAGCAGTACTTC.